This TCR beta chain derives from a study of PD-L1 blockade in urothelial cancer. The wider study: Patients started atezolizumab in about 2014, 1,200 mg intravenously every 3 weeks. Patients had undergone 0 to 3 prior chemotherapy regimens.

The germline gives CDR1 MDHEN, CDR2 SYDVKM. The ends were cut back, 6 bases at V and 2 bases at J, with 14 bases in the middle. CDR3 length: 15 residues. Into every PCR, synthetic TCR analog templates were spiked. This table comes from immunoSEQ multiplex PCR, and its TCRdb copy is limited to in-frame clones, with some not included. The sample lists 40,000 to 60,000 clones; roughly 80% were seen once. Time point: peripheral blood 6 weeks after treatment start. Sequencing was performed on PBMCs, taken around atezolizumab (anti-PD-L1) treatment. The source of this sequence is a man aged 65 to 79 with urothelial cancer. The chain carries TRBV28 and TRBJ1-5; the D gene is possibly TRBD1 (5 bases). The CDR3 protein is CASSYKGWGNQPQHF. CDR3 nucleotides: TGTGCCAGCAGCTATAAGGGGTGGGGCAATCAGCCCCAGCATTTT.